The 2 T cell receptor beta chains in this list originate from one sample, sequenced in a study of cytomegalovirus exposure and HLA in healthy donors. The PCR ran on 60 Vbeta and 13 Jbeta primers. Sequenced by immunoSEQ multiplex PCR; TCRdb stores in-frame clones only, minus some. The table lists some 130,000 clones, about 77% of them singletons, with 1.3% to 1.5% in the top ten. The sequencing input was PBMCs. The receptor set was obtained from a woman in her thirties or forties in good health and CMV-seronegative.

This sequence joins TRBV14 and TRBJ2-7; 8 nucleotides align to TRBD1. The CDR3 is made up of 17 amino acids. Germline-derived CDR1 and CDR2 are SGHDN and FVKESK. Trimming at V came to 1 base and at J to 6 bases, leaving 14 bases not matched to a gene. The CDR3 DNA reads TGTGCCAGCAGCCAAGTTTGGCGGGACAGGTCGATTGGCGAGCAGTACTTC. As protein: CASSQVWRDRSIGEQYF.

A single count supports this clone. This chain uses TRBV6-1 with TRBJ1-6, with unresolved D. Germline CDR1 and CDR2: MNHNS and SASEGT. The CDR3 runs 17 residues. V lost 4 bases and J 5 bases, leaving 18 bases between the germline ends. The CDR3 DNA is TGTGCCAGCAGTGCTATGGTCTCGGGGATCAATAATTCACCCCTCCACTTT. Translation: CASSAMVSGINNSPLHF.